The clone carrying this T cell receptor beta chain appeared many times. Its antigen remains unidentified. During construction of the library, unique molecular identifiers were attached to individual cDNA molecules for quantitative, reproducible TCR counting. TCRdb ran MiXCR on the RACE reads and lists one entry per CDR3 protein. This table holds about 130,000 distinct CDR3 sequences, approximately 9% found once. The sample comes from a study of human T cells and chemical hapten exposure. Study-level background: Largely, small differences in pooled library volume made per-sample TCR yields vary.

Regarding time point: healthy volunteer bleed at 2 weeks. Someone pulled total RNA out of unfractionated whole blood. With V trimmed by 4 bases and J by 2 bases, 7 bases remained unmatched. From germline, CDR1 is SGHKS and CDR2 YYEKEE (reference sequence). This CDR3 is 15 amino acids long. Overall study findings and caveats: TCRs exceeding a frequency of 1 in 1000 stayed unchanged under DPC sensitization.

The TCR comes from a male donor in good health. Some clones in this sample may be carry-over from other donors' samples. The source material was whole blood. The chain has TRBV5-5 and TRBJ2-3; 7 bases align to TRBD1. CDR3 amino acids: CASSPWGQHTDTQYF. The CDR3 bases are TGTGCCAGCAGCCCCTGGGGACAGCACACAGATACGCAGTATTTT.